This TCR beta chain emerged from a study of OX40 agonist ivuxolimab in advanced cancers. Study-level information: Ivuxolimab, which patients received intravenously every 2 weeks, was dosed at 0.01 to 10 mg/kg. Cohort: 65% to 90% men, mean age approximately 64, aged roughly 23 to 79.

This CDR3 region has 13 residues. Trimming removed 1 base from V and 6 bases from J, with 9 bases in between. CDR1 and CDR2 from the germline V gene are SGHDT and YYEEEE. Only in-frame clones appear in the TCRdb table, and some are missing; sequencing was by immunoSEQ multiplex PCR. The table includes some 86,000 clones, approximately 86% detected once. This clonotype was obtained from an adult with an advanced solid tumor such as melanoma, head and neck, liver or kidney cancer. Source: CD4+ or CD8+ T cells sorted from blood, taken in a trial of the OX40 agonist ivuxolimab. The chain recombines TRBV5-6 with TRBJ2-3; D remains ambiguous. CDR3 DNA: TGTGCCAGCAGCTTGCTTGGGCCGGATACGCAGTATTTT. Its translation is CASSLLGPDTQYF.